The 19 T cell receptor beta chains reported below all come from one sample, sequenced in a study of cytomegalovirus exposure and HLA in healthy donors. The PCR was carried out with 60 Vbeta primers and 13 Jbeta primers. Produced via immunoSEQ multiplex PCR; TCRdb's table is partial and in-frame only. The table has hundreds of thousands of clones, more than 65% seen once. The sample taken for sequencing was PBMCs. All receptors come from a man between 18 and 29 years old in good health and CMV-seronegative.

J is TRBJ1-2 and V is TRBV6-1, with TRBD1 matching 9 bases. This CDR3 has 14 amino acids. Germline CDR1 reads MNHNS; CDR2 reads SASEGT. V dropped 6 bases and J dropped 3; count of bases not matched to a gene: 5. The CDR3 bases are TGTGCCAGCAGACCCGGGACAGGGTACTATGGCTACACCTTC. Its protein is CASRPGTGYYGYTF.

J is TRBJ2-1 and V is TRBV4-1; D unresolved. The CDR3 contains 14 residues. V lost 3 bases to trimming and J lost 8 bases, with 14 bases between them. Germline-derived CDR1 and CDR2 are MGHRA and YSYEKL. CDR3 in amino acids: CASSQYHPLDEQFF. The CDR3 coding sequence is TGCGCCAGCAGCCAGTATCACCCGTTAGATGAGCAGTTCTTC.

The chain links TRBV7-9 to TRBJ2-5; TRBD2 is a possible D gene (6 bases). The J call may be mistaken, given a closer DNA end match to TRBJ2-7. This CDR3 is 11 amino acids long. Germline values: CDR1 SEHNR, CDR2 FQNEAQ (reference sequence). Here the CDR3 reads CASSPGSEQYF. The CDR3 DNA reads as TGTGCCAGCAGCCCCGGGAGCGAGCAGTACTTC.

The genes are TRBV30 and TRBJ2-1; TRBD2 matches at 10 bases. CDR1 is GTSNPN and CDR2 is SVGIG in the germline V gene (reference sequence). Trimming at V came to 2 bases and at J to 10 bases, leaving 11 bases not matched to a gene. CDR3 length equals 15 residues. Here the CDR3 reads CAWSFDLAGVREQFF. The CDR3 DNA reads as TGTGCCTGGAGTTTCGACCTAGCGGGAGTGAGGGAGCAGTTCTTC.

Here the CDR3 reads CASSSDRGSSEKLFF. In nucleotides, the CDR3 is TGTGCCAGCAGCTCGGACAGGGGTTCAAGTGAAAAACTGTTTTTT. The V gene is TRBV7-9, the J gene TRBJ1-4, with 9 bases that match TRBD1. V lost 4 bases and J lost 7; bases outside the gene matches: 7. The CDR3 is 15 residues long. In germline, CDR1 is SEHNR, CDR2 FQNEAQ (reference sequence).

CDR3 nucleotides: TGTGCCAGCTCACCAAGACTCTCAGGGACAGATACGCAGTATTTT. This encodes CASSPRLSGTDTQYF. The rearrangement uses TRBV18 and TRBJ2-3; D may be TRBD1 (5 bases). The CDR3 is made up of 15 amino acids. V shed 2 bases and J shed 3 bases, with 12 bases lying between them. Germline V lookup: CDR1 KGHSH, CDR2 LQKENI.

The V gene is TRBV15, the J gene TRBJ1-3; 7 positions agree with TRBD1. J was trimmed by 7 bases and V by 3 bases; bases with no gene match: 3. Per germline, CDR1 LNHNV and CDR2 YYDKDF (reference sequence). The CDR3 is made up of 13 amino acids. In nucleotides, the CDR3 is TGTGCCACCAGCAGTGACAGGGAGAACACCATATATTTT. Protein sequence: CATSSDRENTIYF. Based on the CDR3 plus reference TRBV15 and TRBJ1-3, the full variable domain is DAMVIQNPRYQVTQFGKPVTLSCSQTLNHNVMYWYQQKSSQAPKLLFHYYDKDFNNEADTPDNFQSRRPNTSFCFLDIRSPGLGDTAMYLCATSSDRENTIYFGEGSWLTVV.

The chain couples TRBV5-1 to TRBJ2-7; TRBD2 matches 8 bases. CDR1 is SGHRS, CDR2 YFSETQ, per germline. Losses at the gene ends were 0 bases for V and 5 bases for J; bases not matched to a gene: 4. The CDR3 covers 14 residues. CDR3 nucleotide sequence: TGCGCCAGCAGCTTGGAGCTAGCGGGCCACGAGCAGTACTTC. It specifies CASSLELAGHEQYF.

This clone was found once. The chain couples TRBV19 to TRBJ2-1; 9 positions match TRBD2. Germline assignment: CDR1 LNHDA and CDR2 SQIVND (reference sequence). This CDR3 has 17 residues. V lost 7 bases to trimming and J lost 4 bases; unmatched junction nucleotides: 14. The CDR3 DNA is TGTGCCAGTACCTCGGAGCCGGGACTAGCTCTTTACAATGAGCAGTTCTTC. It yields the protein CASTSEPGLALYNEQFF.

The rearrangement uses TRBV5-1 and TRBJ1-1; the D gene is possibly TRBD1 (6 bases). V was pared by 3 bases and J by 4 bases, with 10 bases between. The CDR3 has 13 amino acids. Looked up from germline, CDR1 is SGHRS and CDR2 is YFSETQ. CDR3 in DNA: TGCGCCAGCAGCTGGGGGGGGGCCACTGAAGCTTTCTTT. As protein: CASSWGGATEAFF.

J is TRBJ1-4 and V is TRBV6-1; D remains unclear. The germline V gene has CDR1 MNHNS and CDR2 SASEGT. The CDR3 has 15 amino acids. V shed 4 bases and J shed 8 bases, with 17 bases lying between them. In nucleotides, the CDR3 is TGTGCCAGCAGTGTTTCCACGGTGGGCGAGGAAAAACTGTTTTTT. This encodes CASSVSTVGEEKLFF.

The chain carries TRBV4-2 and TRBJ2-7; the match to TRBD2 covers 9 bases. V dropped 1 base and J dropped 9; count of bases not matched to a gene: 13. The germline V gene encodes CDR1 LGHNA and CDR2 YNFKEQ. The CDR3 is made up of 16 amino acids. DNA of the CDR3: TGTGCCAGCAGCCAAGGCGGCTCGGGACTAGCTCCCGTGCAGTACTTC. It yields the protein CASSQGGSGLAPVQYF.

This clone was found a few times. The chain's CDR3 is CASSLEANTEAFF. In nucleotides, the CDR3 is TGCGCCAGCAGCTTGGAAGCGAACACTGAAGCTTTCTTT. The gene calls are TRBV5-1 and TRBJ1-1, with D hard to call. From germline, CDR1 is SGHRS and CDR2 YFSETQ. V was pared by 0 bases and J by 1 base, with 4 bases between. The length of the CDR3 is 13 residues.

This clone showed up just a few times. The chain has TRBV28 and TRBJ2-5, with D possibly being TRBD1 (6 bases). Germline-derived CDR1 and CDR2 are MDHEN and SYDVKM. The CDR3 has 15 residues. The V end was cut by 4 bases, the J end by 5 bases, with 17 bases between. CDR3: CASSSGQTSGETQYF. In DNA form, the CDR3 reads TGTGCCAGCAGTTCAGGACAGACCTCTGGGGAGACCCAGTACTTC.

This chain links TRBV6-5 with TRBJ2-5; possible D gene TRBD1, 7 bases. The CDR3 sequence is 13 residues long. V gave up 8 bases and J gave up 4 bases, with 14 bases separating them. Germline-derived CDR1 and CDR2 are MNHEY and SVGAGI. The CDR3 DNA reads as TGTGCCAGCGGCCCAGGGGGAGGAGAGACCCAGTACTTC. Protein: CASGPGGGETQYF.

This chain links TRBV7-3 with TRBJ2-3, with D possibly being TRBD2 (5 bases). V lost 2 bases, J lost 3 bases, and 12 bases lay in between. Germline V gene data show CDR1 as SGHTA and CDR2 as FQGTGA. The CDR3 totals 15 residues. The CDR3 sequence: CASSLRGHVTDTQYF. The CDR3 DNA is TGTGCCAGCAGCTTACGCGGGCACGTAACAGATACGCAGTATTTT.

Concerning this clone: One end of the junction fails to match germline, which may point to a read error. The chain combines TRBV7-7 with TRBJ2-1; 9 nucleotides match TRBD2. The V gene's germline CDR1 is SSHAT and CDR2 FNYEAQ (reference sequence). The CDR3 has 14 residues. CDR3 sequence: CASSRSGSYNEQFF. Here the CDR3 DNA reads TGTGCTAGCAGCCGTAGCGGGAGCTACAATGAGCAGTTCTTC.

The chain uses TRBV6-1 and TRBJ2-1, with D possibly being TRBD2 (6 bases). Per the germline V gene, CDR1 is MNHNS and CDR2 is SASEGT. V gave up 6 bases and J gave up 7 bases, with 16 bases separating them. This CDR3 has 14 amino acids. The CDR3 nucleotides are TGTGCCAGCAGGGAGGGCATAGGCCGTAATGAGCAGTTCTTC. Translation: CASREGIGRNEQFF.

The CDR3 DNA reads as TGTGCCAGCGGATACCTAGGTACCGGCCCGAGCTCCTACGAGCAGTACTTC. Translating it yields CASGYLGTGPSSYEQYF. The chain uses TRBV25-1 and TRBJ2-7; D unclear. Trimming stripped 8 bases from V and 0 bases from J, with 23 bases between. Germline loops: CDR1 MGHDK, CDR2 SYGVNS. There are 17 residues in the CDR3.